These 6 T cell receptor beta chains were all obtained from the same sample, sequenced in a study of CD8 T cells in Susac syndrome. RNA in amounts of roughly 0.5 to 1 ug was reverse transcribed with random hexamers. TCRdb re-derived calls from the immunoSEQ multiplex PCR reads in MiXCR, one entry per CDR3 protein. The repertoire has some 150,000 distinct CDR3 sequences, approximately 95% of them found once; the top ten carry less than 0.095%. The material sequenced was CD4+ T cells from PBMCs. The receptors were sampled from a human donor in good health.

The chain couples TRBV14 to TRBJ2-5, with 7 nucleotides matching TRBD2. CDR1 and CDR2 from the germline V gene are SGHDN and FVKESK. This CDR3 has 15 amino acids. With V trimmed by 4 bases and J by 5 bases, 10 bases remained unmatched. The CDR3 DNA reads as TGTGCCAGCAGCCGAGGGAGGGCCCGGAGGGAGACCCAGTACTTC. Protein product: CASSRGRARRETQYF.

V and J are TRBV9 and TRBJ2-3; 7 positions match TRBD2. Trimming cost V 0 bases and J 6 bases; bases outside gene matches: 7. CDR1 and CDR2 (germline): SGDLS, YYNGEE. CDR3 length equals 15 residues. The CDR3 is CASSVEGGRYDTQYF. In nucleotides, the CDR3 is TGTGCCAGCAGCGTAGAGGGCGGGAGATACGATACGCAGTATTTT.

The chain recombines TRBV10-3 with TRBJ2-7; 8 positions match TRBD1. The CDR3 sequence is 12 residues long. Germline CDR1 is ENHRY and CDR2 is SYGVKD. V was pared by 7 bases and J by 5 bases, with 4 bases of the junction left unmatched. The DNA of the CDR3 is TGTGCCATCAACAGGGGGTTGCACGAGCAGTACTTC. It translates to CAINRGLHEQYF.

The rearrangement uses TRBV5-6 and TRBJ2-3; no clear D. Trimming stripped 4 bases from V and 8 bases from J, with 8 bases between. Germline CDR1 is SGHDT and CDR2 is YYEEEE. The CDR3 sequence is 11 residues long. The CDR3 DNA reads as TGTGCCAGCAGCCGCCAAGCTACGCAGTATTTT. Its translation: CASSRQATQYF.

The chain couples TRBV24-1 to TRBJ2-3; D uncertain. The length of the CDR3 is 14 residues. Germline CDR1 KGHDR, CDR2 SFDVKD. With 3 bases removed from V and 0 bases from J, the gap between germline ends came to 6 bases. The CDR3 sequence: CATSDVVSTDTQYF. The CDR3 DNA reads as TGTGCCACCAGTGATGTGGTAAGCACAGATACGCAGTATTTT.

This chain connects TRBV20-1 to TRBJ2-7, with TRBD2 matching 13 bases. Trimming removed 5 bases from V and 6 bases from J; junction bases left unmatched: 16. Germline CDR1 is DFQATT and CDR2 is SNEGSKA (reference sequence). CDR3 length equals 17 residues. The CDR3 spells CSAGWGLAGPGFAEQYF. As DNA, the CDR3 is TGCAGTGCTGGGTGGGGACTAGCGGGGCCCGGGTTTGCCGAGCAGTACTTC.